A selection of T cell receptor beta chains follows, all from one sample in a study of shared clonotypes between healthy human individuals. Clones were read by immunoSEQ multiplex PCR, and TCRdb kept only the in-frame ones, dropping some. The table records 2 million to 3 million clones, 80% to 95% of them present only once. The sequenced material came from naive CD4+ T cells from PBMCs. These receptors originate from a young man in good health. Some clones in this sample may be carry-over from other donors' samples. Each CDR3 is given with its conserved first and last residue.

J | V | length | CDR3
TRBJ2-7 | TRBV5-1 | 14 | CASSSDFVSYEQYF
TRBJ2-7 | TRBV5-4 | 15 | CASSPPPVGVVEQYF
TRBJ1-5 | TRBV7-2 | 13 | CASSFTGSSPQHF
TRBJ1-2 | TRBV6-1 | 14 | CASSEGGTGASYTF
TRBJ2-5 | TRBV9 | 16 | CASSVVGLAGVETQYF
TRBJ1-2 | TRBV5-8 | 17 | CASRGATGTGGFYGYTF
TRBJ1-2 | TRBV18 | 16 | CASSPQVRGAPRGYTF
TRBJ1-1 | TRBV6-1 | 12 | CACGRRNTEAFF
TRBJ2-1 | TRBV5-1 | 18 | CASSSHSTSGSFFSEQFF
TRBJ1-2 | TRBV11-2 | 11 | CASSFGGGYTF
. | TRBV2 | 15 | CASTLIAGVSYEQYF
TRBJ2-7 | TRBV6-5 | 15 | CASSSPGLAGGEQYF
TRBJ2-7 | TRBV6-1 | 14 | CASRPDRVSYEQYF
TRBJ2-7 | TRBV14 | 16 | CASSQVVAGRYYEQYF
TRBJ2-1 | TRBV29-1 | 14 | CSVEDPGGSDEQFF
TRBJ2-1 | TRBV6-5 | 14 | CASTKDPLYNEQFF
TRBJ2-2 | TRBV5-1 | 16 | CASSLGGTANTGELFF
TRBJ2-2 | TRBV2 | 15 | CASSYQLQSTGELFF
TRBJ2-7 | TRBV2 | 15 | CASSDTGKSSYEQYF
TRBJ2-5 | TRBV5-6 | 14 | CASSGWGRGETQYF
TRBJ2-3 | TRBV7-3 | 15 | CASSWKSGHTDTQYF
TRBJ2-5 | TRBV28 | 14 | CASGQFRGQETQYF
TRBJ2-3 | TRBV7-3 | 15 | CASSLTTYGTDTQYF
TRBJ2-1 | TRBV29-1 | 14 | CSVAGLAGRNEQFF
TRBJ2-7 | TRBV4-1 | 18 | CASSQVRLAGGLSYEQYF
TRBJ1-1 | TRBV7-2 | 14 | CASSLGGVNTEAFF
TRBJ2-6 | TRBV5-6 | 17 | CASSFSDRLSRANVLTF
TRBJ2-5 | TRBV28 | 16 | CASSRLGTGGVETQYF